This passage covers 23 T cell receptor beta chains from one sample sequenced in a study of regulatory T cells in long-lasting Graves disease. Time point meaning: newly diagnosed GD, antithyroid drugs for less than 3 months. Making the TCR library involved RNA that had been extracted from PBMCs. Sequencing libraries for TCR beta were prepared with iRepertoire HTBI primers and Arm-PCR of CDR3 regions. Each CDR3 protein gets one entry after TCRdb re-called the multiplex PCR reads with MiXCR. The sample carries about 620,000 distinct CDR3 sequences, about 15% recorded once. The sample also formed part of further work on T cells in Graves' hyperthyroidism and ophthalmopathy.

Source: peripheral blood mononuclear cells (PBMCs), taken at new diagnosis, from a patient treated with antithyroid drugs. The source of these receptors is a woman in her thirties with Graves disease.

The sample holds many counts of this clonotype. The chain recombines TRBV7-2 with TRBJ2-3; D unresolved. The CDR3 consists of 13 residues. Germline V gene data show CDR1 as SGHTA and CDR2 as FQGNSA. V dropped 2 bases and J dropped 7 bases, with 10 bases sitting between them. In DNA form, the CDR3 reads TGTGCCAGCAGCTTAATTGAGTTAAATACGCAGTATTTT. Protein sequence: CASSLIELNTQYF.

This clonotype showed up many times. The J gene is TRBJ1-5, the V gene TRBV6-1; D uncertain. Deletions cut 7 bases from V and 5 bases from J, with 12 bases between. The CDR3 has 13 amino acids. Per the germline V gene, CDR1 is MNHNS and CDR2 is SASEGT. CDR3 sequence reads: CASNRGKDQPQHF. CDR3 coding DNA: TGTGCCAGCAATCGAGGGAAGGATCAGCCCCAGCATTTT.

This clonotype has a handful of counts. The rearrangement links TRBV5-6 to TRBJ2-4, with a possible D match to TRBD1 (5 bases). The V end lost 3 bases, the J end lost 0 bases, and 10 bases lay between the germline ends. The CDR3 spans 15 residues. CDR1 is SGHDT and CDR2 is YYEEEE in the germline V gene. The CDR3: CASSSTVIAKNIQYF. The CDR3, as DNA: TGTGCCAGCAGCTCGACAGTTATAGCCAAAAACATTCAGTACTTC.

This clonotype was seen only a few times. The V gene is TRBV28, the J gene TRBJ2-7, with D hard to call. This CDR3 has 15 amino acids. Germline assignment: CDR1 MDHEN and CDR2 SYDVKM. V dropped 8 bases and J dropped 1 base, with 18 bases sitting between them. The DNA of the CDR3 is TGTGCCAGCGGCCCCTCAGTAGCAAGATCCTACGAGCAGTACTTC. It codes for CASGPSVARSYEQYF.

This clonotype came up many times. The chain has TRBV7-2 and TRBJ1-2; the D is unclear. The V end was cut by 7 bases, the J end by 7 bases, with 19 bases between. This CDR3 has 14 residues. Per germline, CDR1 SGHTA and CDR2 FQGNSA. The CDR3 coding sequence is TGTGCCAGCACCACCCGGGAGACAATTTCTGGCTACACCTTC. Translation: CASTTRETISGYTF.

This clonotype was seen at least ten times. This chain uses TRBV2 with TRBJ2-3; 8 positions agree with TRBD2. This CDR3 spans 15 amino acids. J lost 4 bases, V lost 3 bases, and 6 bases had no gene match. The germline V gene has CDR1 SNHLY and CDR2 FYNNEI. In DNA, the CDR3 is TGTGCCAGCAGTGAGCAGCGGGGGCGGGCAGATACGCAGTATTTT. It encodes CASSEQRGRADTQYF. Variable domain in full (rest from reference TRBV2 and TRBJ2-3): EPEVTQTPSHQVTQMGQEVILRCVPISNHLYFYWYRQILGQKVEFLVSFYNNEISEKSEIFDDQFSVERPDGSNFTLKIRSTKLEDSAMYFCASSEQRGRADTQYFGPGTRLTVL.

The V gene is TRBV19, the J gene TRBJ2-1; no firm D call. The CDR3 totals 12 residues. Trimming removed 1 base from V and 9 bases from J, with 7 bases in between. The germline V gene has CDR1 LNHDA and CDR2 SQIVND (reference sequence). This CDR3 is CASSIGWGEQFF. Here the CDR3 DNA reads TGTGCCAGTAGTATAGGGTGGGGTGAGCAGTTCTTC.

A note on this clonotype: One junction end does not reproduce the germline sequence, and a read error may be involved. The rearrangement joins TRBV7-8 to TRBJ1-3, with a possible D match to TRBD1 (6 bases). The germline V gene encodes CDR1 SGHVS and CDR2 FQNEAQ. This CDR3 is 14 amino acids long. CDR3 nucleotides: TGTGCCAGCAGCTTGACAGGCTCTGGAAAAACCATATATTTT. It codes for CASSLTGSGKTIYF.

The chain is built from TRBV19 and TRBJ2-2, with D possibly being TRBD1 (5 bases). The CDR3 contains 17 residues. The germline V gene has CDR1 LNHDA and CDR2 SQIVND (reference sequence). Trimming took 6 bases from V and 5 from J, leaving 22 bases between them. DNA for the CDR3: TGTGCCAGTAGATCGGGTAGGGGCCTCCGATGGACCGGGGAGCTGTTTTTT. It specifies CASRSGRGLRWTGELFF.

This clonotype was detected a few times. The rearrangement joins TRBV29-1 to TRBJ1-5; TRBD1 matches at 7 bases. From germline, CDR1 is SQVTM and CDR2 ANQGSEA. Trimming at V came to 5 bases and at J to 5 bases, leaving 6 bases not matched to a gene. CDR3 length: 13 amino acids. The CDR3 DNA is TGCAGCGTTCAAAGGGGGACAGATCAGCCCCAGCATTTT. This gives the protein CSVQRGTDQPQHF.

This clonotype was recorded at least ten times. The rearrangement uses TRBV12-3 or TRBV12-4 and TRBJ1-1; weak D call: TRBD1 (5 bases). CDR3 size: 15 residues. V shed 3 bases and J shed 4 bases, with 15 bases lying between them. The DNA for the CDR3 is TGTGCCAGCAGTTTTGGGACGGGAATTGGCACTGAAGCTTTCTTT. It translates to CASSFGTGIGTEAFF.

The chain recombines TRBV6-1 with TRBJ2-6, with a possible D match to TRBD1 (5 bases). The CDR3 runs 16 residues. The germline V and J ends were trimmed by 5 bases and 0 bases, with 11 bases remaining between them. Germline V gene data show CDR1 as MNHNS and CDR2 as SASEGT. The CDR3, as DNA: TGTGCCAGCAGTAGATCAGGGAACTCTGGGGCCAACGTCCTGACTTTC. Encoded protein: CASSRSGNSGANVLTF.

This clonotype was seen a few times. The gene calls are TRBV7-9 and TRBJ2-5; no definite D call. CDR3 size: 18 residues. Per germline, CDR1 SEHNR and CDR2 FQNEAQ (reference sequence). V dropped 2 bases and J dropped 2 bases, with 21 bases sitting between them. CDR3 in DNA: TGTGCCAGCAGCTTAACCGTCCTGGAAGATGACTTACAAGAGACCCAGTACTTC. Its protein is CASSLTVLEDDLQETQYF.

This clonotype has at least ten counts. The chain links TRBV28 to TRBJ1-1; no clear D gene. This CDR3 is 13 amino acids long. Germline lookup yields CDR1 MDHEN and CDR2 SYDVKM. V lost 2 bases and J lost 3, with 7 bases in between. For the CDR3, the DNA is TGTGCCAGCAGTTTACGGCAGTACACTGAAGCTTTCTTT. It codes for CASSLRQYTEAFF.

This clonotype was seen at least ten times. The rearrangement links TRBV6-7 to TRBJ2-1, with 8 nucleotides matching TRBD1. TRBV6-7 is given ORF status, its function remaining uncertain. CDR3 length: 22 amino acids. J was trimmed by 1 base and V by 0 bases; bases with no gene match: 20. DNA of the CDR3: TGTGCCAGCAGTTACTCCCCAGGGGGCCTCTCCGGGGTGGCCAGTTCCTACAATGAGCAGTTCTTC. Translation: CASSYSPGGLSGVASSYNEQFF.

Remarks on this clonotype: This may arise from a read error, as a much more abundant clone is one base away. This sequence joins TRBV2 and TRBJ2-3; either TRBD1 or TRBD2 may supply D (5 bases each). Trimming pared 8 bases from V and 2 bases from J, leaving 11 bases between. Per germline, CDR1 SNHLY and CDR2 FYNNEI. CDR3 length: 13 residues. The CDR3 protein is CASERGATDTQYF. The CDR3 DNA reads TGTGCCAGCGAAAGGGGAGCCACAGATACGCAGTATTTT.

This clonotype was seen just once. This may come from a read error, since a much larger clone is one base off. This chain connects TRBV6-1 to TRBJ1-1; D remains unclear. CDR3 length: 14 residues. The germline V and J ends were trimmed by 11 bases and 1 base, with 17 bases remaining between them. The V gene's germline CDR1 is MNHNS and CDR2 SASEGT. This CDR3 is CAGRPGTANTEAFF. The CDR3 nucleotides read TGTGCCGGCCGGCCTGGTACAGCGAACACTGAAGCTTTCTTT.

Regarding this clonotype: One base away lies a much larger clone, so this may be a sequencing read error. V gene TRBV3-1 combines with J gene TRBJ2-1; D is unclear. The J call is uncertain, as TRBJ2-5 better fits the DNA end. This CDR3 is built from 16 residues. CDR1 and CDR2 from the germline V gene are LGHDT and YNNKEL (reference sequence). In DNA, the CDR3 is TGTGCCAACAGCCACCCCCAGCGCTCCCTCGCCGAGACCCAGTACTTC. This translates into CANSHPQRSLAETQYF.

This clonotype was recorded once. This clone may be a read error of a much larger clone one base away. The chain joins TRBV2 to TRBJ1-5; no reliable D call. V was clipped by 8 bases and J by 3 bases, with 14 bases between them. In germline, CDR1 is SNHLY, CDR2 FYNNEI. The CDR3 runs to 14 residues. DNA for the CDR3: TGTGCCAGCTCAAGTTTGGGGAACAATCAGCCCCAGCATTTT. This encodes CASSSLGNNQPQHF.

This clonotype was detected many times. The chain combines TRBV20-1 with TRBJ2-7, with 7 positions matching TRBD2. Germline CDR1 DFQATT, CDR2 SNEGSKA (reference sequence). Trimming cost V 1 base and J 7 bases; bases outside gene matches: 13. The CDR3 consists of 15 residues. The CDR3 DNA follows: TGCAGTGCTAGAGGGGGCGGGAGTTCCTTAACGGAGCAGTACTTC. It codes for CSARGGGSSLTEQYF.

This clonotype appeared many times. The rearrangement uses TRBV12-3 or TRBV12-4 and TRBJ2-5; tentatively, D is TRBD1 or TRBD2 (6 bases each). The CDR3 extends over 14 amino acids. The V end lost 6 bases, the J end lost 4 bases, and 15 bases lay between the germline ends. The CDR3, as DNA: TGTGCCAGCAGCCTCACACAGGGAGGAGAGACCCAGTACTTC. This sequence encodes CASSLTQGGETQYF.

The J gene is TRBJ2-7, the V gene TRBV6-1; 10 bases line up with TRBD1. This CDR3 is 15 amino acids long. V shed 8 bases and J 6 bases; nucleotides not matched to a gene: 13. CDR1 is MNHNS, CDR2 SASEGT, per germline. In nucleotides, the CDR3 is TGTGCCAGCGCCGGCCTAGGGACAGGGGTTGGCGAGCAGTACTTC. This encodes CASAGLGTGVGEQYF.

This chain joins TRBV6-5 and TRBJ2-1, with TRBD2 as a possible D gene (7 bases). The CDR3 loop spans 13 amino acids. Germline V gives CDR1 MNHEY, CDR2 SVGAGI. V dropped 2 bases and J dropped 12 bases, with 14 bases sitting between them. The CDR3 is CASSYPGGGGQFF. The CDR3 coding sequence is TGTGCCAGCAGTTACCCGGGGGGCGGGGGGCAGTTCTTC.